These 30 T cell receptor beta chains share one sample of origin, sequenced in a study of T cell changes during pregnancy in multiple sclerosis (dated by TCRdb to between 2018 and 2021). Library preparation employed the immunoSEQ multiplex PCR assay. The table comes from immuneACCESS by way of TCRdb, which keeps in-frame sequences with V and J called. Part of the clones is missing from these tables; in studies checked, under half for an unresolved V gene and the rest for unknown reasons. The sample has 35,000 to 45,000 clones on record, around nine tenths of them singletons. Approximately 1% of the sample is in the top ten clones. The sequencing here drew on CD4+ T cells from peripheral blood mononuclear cells, taken after pregnancy. The receptors stem from a female donor with multiple sclerosis, enrolled in a pregnancy study.

The chain employs TRBV6-5 and TRBJ2-3; no clear D. The germline V gene has CDR1 MNHEY and CDR2 SVGAGI. This CDR3 spans 12 amino acids. V was trimmed by 6 bases and J by 8 bases, leaving 12 bases between them. CDR3 loop: CASRESGGTQYF. As DNA, the CDR3 is TGTGCCAGCAGGGAGTCGGGTGGTACGCAGTATTTT.

The CDR3 sequence: CASSLRQGQGVDEKLFF. The CDR3 DNA follows: TGCGCCAGCAGCCTTCGCCAAGGGCAGGGGGTCGATGAAAAACTGTTTTTT. V gene TRBV4-1 combines with J gene TRBJ1-4; 7 nucleotides align to TRBD1. V was clipped by 4 bases and J by 6 bases; unmatched bases: 14. The CDR3 is made up of 17 amino acids. Germline lookup yields CDR1 MGHRA and CDR2 YSYEKL.

This chain links TRBV6-6 with TRBJ2-7; 7 bases map to TRBD1. The CDR3 extends over 14 amino acids. V trimming: 5 bases; J trimming: 2 bases; junction bases outside the gene matches: 6. CDR1 MNHNY and CDR2 SVGAGI come from the germline V gene (reference sequence). CDR3 sequence reads: CASSNRQGPYEQYF. The CDR3 DNA sequence: TGTGCCAGCAGTAACAGACAGGGACCCTACGAGCAGTACTTC.

The chain employs TRBV18 and TRBJ1-5; the D gene is possibly TRBD1 (6 bases). Trimming removed 3 bases from V and 1 base from J, with 16 bases in between. Looked up from germline, CDR1 is KGHSH and CDR2 is LQKENI. The CDR3 runs to 17 residues. The CDR3 region is CASSPSTGQRSNQPQHF. In DNA, the CDR3 is TGTGCCAGCTCACCCTCGACTGGACAGCGCAGCAATCAGCCCCAGCATTTT.

The V call is TRBV6-6, the J call TRBJ1-2; D gene uncertain. V dropped 5 bases and J dropped 6 bases, with 13 bases sitting between them. The CDR3 has 13 residues. Germline V lookup: CDR1 MNHNY, CDR2 SVGAGI (reference sequence). As DNA, the CDR3 is TGTGCCAGCAGTCCAACCCGGTCGGATGGCTACACCTTC. It is translated as CASSPTRSDGYTF.

The rearrangement uses TRBV2 and TRBJ2-5, with TRBD1 matching 8 bases. This CDR3 comprises 12 residues. J gave up 4 bases and V 7 bases, and 2 bases lay outside the gene matches. The V gene's germline CDR1 is SNHLY and CDR2 FYNNEI. DNA for the CDR3: TGTGCCAGCAACGACAGGGGAGAGACCCAGTACTTC. It specifies CASNDRGETQYF. Based on the CDR3 plus reference TRBV2 and TRBJ2-5, the full variable domain is EPEVTQTPSHQVTQMGQEVILRCVPISNHLYFYWYRQILGQKVEFLVSFYNNEISEKSEIFDDQFSVERPDGSNFTLKIRSTKLEDSAMYFCASNDRGETQYFGPGTRLLVL.

The chain carries TRBV5-4 and TRBJ1-4; TRBD1 might be the D (5 bases). This CDR3 has 16 amino acids. V was pared by 0 bases and J by 5 bases, with 14 bases between. The germline CDR1 and CDR2 sequences are SGHNT and YYREEE (reference sequence). DNA for the CDR3: TGTGCCAGCAGCTTGGCGCCCAGACAGACGAATGAAAAACTGTTTTTT. This gives the protein CASSLAPRQTNEKLFF.

The rearrangement joins TRBV18 to TRBJ1-4, with TRBD1 matching over 8 bases. This CDR3 is built from 14 residues. Germline V gene sequence: CDR1 KGHSH, CDR2 LQKENI. V lost 3 bases and J lost 8; bases outside the gene matches: 5. The CDR3 nucleotides are TGTGCCAGCTCACCCGGACAGGGCTCAGAAAAACTGTTTTTT. Encoded protein: CASSPGQGSEKLFF.

The V and J genes are TRBV11-2 and TRBJ2-1; TRBD1 aligns across 7 bases. The CDR3 consists of 14 residues. V lost 5 bases, J lost 4 bases, and 5 bases stayed unmatched. Germline CDR1 is SGHAT and CDR2 is FQNNGV. CDR3 sequence (DNA): TGTGCCAGCAGCCGAGGACAGGATTACAATGAGCAGTTCTTC. It codes for CASSRGQDYNEQFF.

The gene calls are TRBV5-1 and TRBJ2-6; 8 nucleotides align to TRBD1. The V gene's germline CDR1 is SGHRS and CDR2 YFSETQ. V gave up 5 bases and J gave up 2 bases; unmatched junction bases: 3. The CDR3 totals 15 residues. The CDR3 protein is CASRQGAPGANVLTF. Written as DNA, the CDR3 is TGCGCCAGCAGGCAGGGGGCGCCTGGGGCCAACGTCCTGACTTTC.

The V and J genes are TRBV9 and TRBJ2-7; 11 bases are a match to TRBD1. This CDR3 has 17 amino acids. Germline CDR1 reads SGDLS; CDR2 reads YYNGEE. V shed 3 bases, J shed 5 bases, and the junction held 13 bases outside the gene matches. CDR3 in DNA: TGTGCCAGCAGCGGGGGAAGGACAGGGGGCTTGAGCGACGAGCAGTACTTC. It translates to CASSGGRTGGLSDEQYF.

V gene TRBV5-1 combines with J gene TRBJ2-6; D not certain. CDR1 SGHRS and CDR2 YFSETQ come from the germline V gene. The CDR3 contains 15 residues. V shed 9 bases and J shed 0 bases, with 13 bases lying between them. The CDR3 sequence is CATSPETSGANVLTF. The CDR3 DNA is TGCGCCACATCTCCAGAAACCTCTGGGGCCAACGTCCTGACTTTC.

V usage is TRBV5-1 and J usage is TRBJ2-3; 9 bases agree with TRBD2. The CDR3 extends over 16 amino acids. CDR1 and CDR2 from the germline V gene are SGHRS and YFSETQ. V shed 4 bases and J 2 bases; nucleotides not matched to a gene: 8. This chain's CDR3 is CASSVGLAGNTDTQYF. The CDR3 DNA reads as TGCGCCAGCAGCGTGGGGCTAGCGGGGAACACAGATACGCAGTATTTT.

This chain links TRBV7-9 with TRBJ2-1, with 11 bases lining up with TRBD2. CDR1 is SEHNR, CDR2 FQNEAQ, per germline (reference sequence). V was clipped by 3 bases and J by 6 bases; unmatched bases: 7. There are 16 residues in the CDR3. CDR3 amino acids: CASSFGLAGGSNEQFF. The CDR3 nucleotides are TGTGCCAGCAGCTTTGGGCTAGCGGGGGGCTCCAATGAGCAGTTCTTC.

The V and J genes are TRBV28 and TRBJ2-3; TRBD1 agrees at 10 bases. The CDR3 runs 15 residues. Losses at the gene ends were 5 bases for V and 6 bases for J; bases not matched to a gene: 8. Germline-derived CDR1 and CDR2 are MDHEN and SYDVKM. The CDR3 spells CASSTRTGGVDTQYF. CDR3 DNA: TGTGCCAGCAGTACCAGGACAGGGGGGGTTGATACGCAGTATTTT.

The rearrangement uses TRBV28 and TRBJ1-3; D unresolved. Trimming took 6 bases from V and 0 from J, leaving 12 bases between them. From germline, CDR1 is MDHEN and CDR2 SYDVKM. The CDR3 length is 15 residues. CDR3 sequence (DNA): TGTGCCAGCAGACGAGGGTTCCACTCTGGAAACACCATATATTTT. Amino acid sequence: CASRRGFHSGNTIYF.

This clone was observed once. The CDR3 here is CASRDRLIFTDTQYF. Here the CDR3 DNA reads TGTGCCAGCAGGGACAGACTTATTTTCACAGATACGCAGTATTTT. The V gene is TRBV6-1, the J gene TRBJ2-3; maybe TRBD1 (6 bases). Germline-derived CDR1 and CDR2 are MNHNS and SASEGT. V lost 6 bases and J 2 bases, leaving 15 bases between the germline ends. CDR3 length: 15 amino acids.

This chain uses TRBV7-3 with TRBJ2-5; the D gene is possibly TRBD1 (5 bases). Germline V CDR1 and CDR2: SGHTA, FQGTGA. The CDR3 has 13 amino acids. With 5 bases removed from V and 3 bases from J, the gap between germline ends came to 10 bases. The CDR3 loop reads CASSQDREETQYF. For the CDR3, the DNA is TGTGCCAGCAGCCAAGACAGAGAAGAGACCCAGTACTTC.

The V and J genes are TRBV7-3 and TRBJ2-1; 7 nucleotides match TRBD1. CDR3 length: 14 residues. V lost 1 base to trimming and J lost 9 bases; unmatched junction nucleotides: 6. CDR1 and CDR2 from the germline V gene are SGHTA and FQGTGA. CDR3 sequence reads: CASSLNKGASEQFF. CDR3 coding DNA: TGTGCCAGCAGCTTAAATAAGGGGGCGAGTGAGCAGTTCTTC.

In this sample, this clone turned up once. The chain links TRBV7-2 to TRBJ2-1; D is possibly TRBD1 (5 bases). Germline V gives CDR1 SGHTA, CDR2 FQGNSA. This CDR3 region has 18 residues. V lost 0 bases and J 9 bases, leaving 24 bases between the germline ends. The CDR3 coding sequence is TGTGCCAGCAGCTTAGCGAGTATCGGGTATGGCCCTAGGGGTGAGCAGTTCTTC. Encoded protein: CASSLASIGYGPRGEQFF. The full variable domain, completed using reference TRBV7-2 and TRBJ2-1, is GAGVSQSPSNKVTEKGKDVELRCDPISGHTALYWYRQSLGQGLEFLIYFQGNSAPDKSGLPSDRFSAERTGGSVSTLTIQRTQQEDSAVYLCASSLASIGYGPRGEQFFGPGTRLTVL.

V gene TRBV7-9 combines with J gene TRBJ2-3, with D maybe TRBD2 (6 bases). The CDR3 is 15 residues long. With 0 bases removed from V and 5 bases from J, the gap between germline ends came to 12 bases. Germline V gene data show CDR1 as SEHNR and CDR2 as FQNEAQ (reference sequence). CDR3 bases: TGTGCCAGCAGCTTAGCGGGGGGTATACGAGATACGCAGTATTTT. This translates into CASSLAGGIRDTQYF.

There are a few counts of this clone. This chain joins TRBV25-1 and TRBJ1-2, with 8 positions matching TRBD1. Trimming at V came to 5 bases and at J to 3 bases, leaving 8 bases not matched to a gene. The CDR3 loop spans 15 amino acids. Germline loops: CDR1 MGHDK, CDR2 SYGVNS. The CDR3 region is CASSPQNRGDYGYTF. The CDR3 nucleotides are TGTGCCAGCAGTCCTCAAAACAGGGGGGACTATGGCTACACCTTC.

The chain uses TRBV5-1 and TRBJ2-7; TRBD1 matches 7 bases. V shed 4 bases, J shed 2 bases, and the junction held 6 bases outside the gene matches. CDR1 and CDR2 from the germline V gene are SGHRS and YFSETQ. The CDR3 is made up of 14 amino acids. Here the CDR3 reads CASSGTGQPYEQYF. The CDR3, as DNA: TGCGCCAGCAGCGGAACGGGACAGCCCTACGAGCAGTACTTC.

The J gene is TRBJ2-5, the V gene TRBV30; 7 bases line up with TRBD1. V was pared by 0 bases and J by 5 bases, with 9 bases of the junction left unmatched. The CDR3 is 15 residues long. Germline V gene lookup returns CDR1 GTSNPN and CDR2 SVGIG (reference sequence). CDR3 nucleotide sequence: TGTGCCTGGAGTGTACTTGGACAGGATACGGAGACCCAGTACTTC. It translates to CAWSVLGQDTETQYF.

The V gene is TRBV19, the J gene TRBJ1-2; D ambiguous. Per the germline V gene, CDR1 is LNHDA and CDR2 is SQIVND (reference sequence). The CDR3 runs 14 residues. The ends were cut back, 0 bases at V and 2 bases at J, with 7 bases in the middle. Here the CDR3 reads CASSIEGRNYGYTF. Here the CDR3 DNA reads TGTGCCAGTAGTATAGAGGGCAGAAACTATGGCTACACCTTC.

As regards this clone: Distinct nucleotide sequences in the sample also encode this CDR3. The chain combines TRBV19 with TRBJ1-1; no clear D. Deletions cut 7 bases from V and 0 bases from J, with 9 bases between. This CDR3 region has 13 residues. Germline loops: CDR1 LNHDA, CDR2 SQIVND (reference sequence). CDR3 amino acids: CASKEQLNTEAFF. DNA of the CDR3: TGTGCCAGTAAGGAACAGTTGAACACTGAAGCTTTCTTT.

The chain employs TRBV14 and TRBJ1-1; the match to TRBD1 covers 7 bases. V gave up 4 bases and J gave up 0 bases; unmatched junction bases: 8. The V gene's germline CDR1 is SGHDN and CDR2 FVKESK. This CDR3 contains 16 residues. The CDR3 nucleotides are TGTGCCAGCAGCCCGGGTTGGGACAGACTGAACACTGAAGCTTTCTTT. It codes for CASSPGWDRLNTEAFF.

This sequence joins TRBV9 and TRBJ1-5, with 7 bases matching TRBD1. The junction had 10 bases not matched to a gene; V was cut back by 3 bases and J by 1 base. Germline V gene lookup returns CDR1 SGDLS and CDR2 YYNGEE. The CDR3 runs to 17 residues. Here the CDR3 DNA reads TGTGCCAGCAGCGCTCATCCGAGGGGGCGAAGCAATCAGCCCCAGCATTTT. Translating gives CASSAHPRGRSNQPQHF.

This sequence joins TRBV2 and TRBJ1-4; 8 positions agree with TRBD1. The junction had 0 bases not matched to a gene; V was cut back by 4 bases and J by 8 bases. This CDR3 comprises 12 residues. Germline V gene sequence: CDR1 SNHLY, CDR2 FYNNEI. The CDR3 bases are TGTGCCAGCAGTGGGACAGGGGAAAAACTGTTTTTT. It translates to CASSGTGEKLFF.

The DNA for the CDR3 is TGTGCCAGCGAGACAGATACGCAGTATTTT. It yields the protein CASETDTQYF. This chain joins TRBV2 and TRBJ2-3; no definite D call. The V and J ends lost 8 bases and 3 bases respectively, with 3 bases between them. The germline CDR1 and CDR2 sequences are SNHLY and FYNNEI. This CDR3 contains 10 residues.